This paragraph reports one T cell receptor beta chain. Its antigen remains unidentified. This sample was included in a study of T cell responses to AZD1222 COVID-19 vaccine. Deletions cut 4 bases from V and 3 bases from J, with 15 bases between. The CDR3 totals 16 residues. CDR1 KGHDR and CDR2 SFDVKD come from the germline V gene. Sequencing was performed with immunoSEQ multiplex PCR; in TCRdb, only in-frame clones are kept and a portion is missing. In the table there are tens of thousands of clones, roughly 90% of which are singletons. Study conclusions and caveats: The sample set comprised mostly white British donors with more females, and clonal diversity was possibly underestimated. Seropositive AZD1222 recipients at baseline numbered only 6 or 7. In all cases, repertoires were sampled only after the peak T cell response.

The sequencing used peripheral blood, collected on day 0 of AZD1222 vaccination. This chain joins TRBV24-1 and TRBJ1-5; D remains ambiguous. The source of this sequence is an adult in good health. CDR3 bases: TGTGCCACCAGTGACTCATTTGACTCATACAATCAGCCCCAGCATTTT. Translated, it gives CATSDSFDSYNQPQHF.